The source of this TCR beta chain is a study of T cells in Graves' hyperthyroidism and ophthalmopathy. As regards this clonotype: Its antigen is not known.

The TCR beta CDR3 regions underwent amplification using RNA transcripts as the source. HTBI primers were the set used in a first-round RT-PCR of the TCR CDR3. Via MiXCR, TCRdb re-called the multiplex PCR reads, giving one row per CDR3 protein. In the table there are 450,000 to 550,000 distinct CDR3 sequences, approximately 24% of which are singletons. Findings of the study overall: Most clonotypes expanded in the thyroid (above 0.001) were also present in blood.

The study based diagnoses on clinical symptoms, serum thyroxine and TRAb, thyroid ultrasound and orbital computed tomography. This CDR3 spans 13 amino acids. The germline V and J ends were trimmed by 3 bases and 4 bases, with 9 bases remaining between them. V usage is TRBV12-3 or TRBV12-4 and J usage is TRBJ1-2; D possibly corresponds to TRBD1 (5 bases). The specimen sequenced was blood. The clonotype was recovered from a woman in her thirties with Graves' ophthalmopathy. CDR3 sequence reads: CASSLRTLYGYTF. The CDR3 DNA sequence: TGTGCCAGCAGTTTGCGGACACTCTATGGCTACACCTTC.